These 10 T cell receptor beta chains were all obtained from the same sample, sequenced in a study of blood T cell repertoires in COVID-19. Data came from immunoSEQ multiplex PCR; TCRdb stores just in-frame clones and leaves some out. The sample lists about 230,000 clones; 83% were seen once. Specimen: peripheral blood. The receptor source for this set is a woman in her 30s with COVID-19, enrolled during active disease.

V usage is TRBV7-9 and J usage is TRBJ2-1, with D possibly TRBD2 on 5 matching bases. The CDR3 spans 14 residues. V was trimmed by 1 base and J by 8 bases, leaving 12 bases between them. CDR1 is SEHNR and CDR2 is FQNEAQ in the germline V gene (reference sequence). CDR3 region: CASSLGTPIDEQFF. The CDR3 region has the DNA TGTGCCAGCAGCTTAGGGACTCCTATTGATGAGCAGTTCTTC.

This rearrangement joins TRBV10-3 to TRBJ2-7, with a weak D call TRBD1 (6 bases). Germline values: CDR1 ENHRY, CDR2 SYGVKD. The length of the CDR3 is 14 residues. Trimming removed 6 bases from V and 2 bases from J, with 14 bases in between. This chain's CDR3 is CAIRRTDLPYEQYF. CDR3 bases: TGTGCCATCAGAAGGACAGATCTCCCCTACGAGCAGTACTTC.

This clone has a single count. The V call is TRBV29-1, the J call TRBJ2-5; a weak D match, TRBD2 (5 bases). V dropped 5 bases and J dropped 4 bases, with 11 bases sitting between them. The CDR3 length is 12 residues. Per the germline V gene, CDR1 is SQVTM and CDR2 is ANQGSEA. The CDR3 protein is CSVFGSLETQYF. The CDR3 DNA follows: TGCAGCGTTTTTGGGAGTTTAGAGACCCAGTACTTC.

Only one count was recorded for this clone. The chain has TRBV30 and TRBJ1-4; D is uncertain. Germline V CDR1 and CDR2: GTSNPN, SVGIG (reference sequence). Deletions cut 4 bases from V and 3 bases from J, with 12 bases between. The CDR3 loop spans 14 amino acids. For the CDR3, the DNA is TGTGCCTGGACCCCAGTCTTTGCTAATGAAAAACTGTTTTTT. Translated: CAWTPVFANEKLFF.

J is TRBJ2-5 and V is TRBV14, with D perhaps matching TRBD1 (5 bases). Germline assignment: CDR1 SGHDN and CDR2 FVKESK. V was shortened by 4 bases and J by 4 bases, with 10 bases between the two germline ends. CDR3 size: 13 residues. CDR3 sequence: CASSLRQRETQYF. CDR3 in DNA: TGTGCCAGCAGCCTCCGACAGCGAGAGACCCAGTACTTC.

The rearrangement uses TRBV18 and TRBJ1-1; 8 bases match TRBD1. In germline, CDR1 is KGHSH, CDR2 LQKENI. After removal of 2 bases from V and 1 base from J, the junction contained 6 bases not matched to a gene. The CDR3 is 16 residues long. The CDR3 sequence: CASSPLPGGQNTEAFF. The CDR3 DNA sequence: TGTGCCAGCTCACCATTGCCAGGGGGCCAGAACACTGAAGCTTTCTTT.

V is TRBV5-6 and J is TRBJ1-1; weak D call: TRBD1 (5 bases). Trimming took off 4 bases at V and 0 bases at J, with 13 bases between the two ends. Per the germline V gene, CDR1 is SGHDT and CDR2 is YYEEEE. The CDR3 is 15 residues long. For the CDR3, the DNA is TGTGCCAGCAGCAGTTTCAGGGTAATGAACACTGAAGCTTTCTTT. Protein product: CASSSFRVMNTEAFF.

This chain links TRBV5-6 with TRBJ2-7, with 11 bases matching TRBD1. The ends lost 3 bases at V and 2 bases at J; junction bases unmatched: 4. The CDR3 is 15 residues long. Germline assignment: CDR1 SGHDT and CDR2 YYEEEE. CDR3 residues: CASSWPGQGAYEQYF. Written as DNA, the CDR3 is TGTGCCAGCAGCTGGCCGGGACAGGGGGCCTACGAGCAGTACTTC.

The V call is TRBV6-4, the J call TRBJ2-5; TRBD1 might be the D (6 bases). The CDR3 runs 13 residues. V was pared by 6 bases and J by 5 bases, with 13 bases between. Per the germline V gene, CDR1 is MRHNA and CDR2 is SNTAGT. DNA for the CDR3: TGTGCCAGCAGACCGAGGGGGTGGGAGACCCAGTACTTC. Translation: CASRPRGWETQYF.

This chain connects TRBV19 to TRBJ2-3; 13 bases match TRBD2. V lost 3 bases to trimming and J lost 6 bases; unmatched junction nucleotides: 12. Germline-derived CDR1 and CDR2 are LNHDA and SQIVND (reference sequence). The CDR3 contains 18 residues. The CDR3 sequence is CASSMSRGLAGVGDTQYF. Here the CDR3 DNA reads TGTGCCAGTAGTATGTCCCGTGGACTAGCGGGGGTCGGGGATACGCAGTATTTT.